Shown below are 15 T cell receptor beta chains from a single sample sequenced in a study of identical twins. TCRdb re-analysed the 5' RACE reads in MiXCR, keeping a single row per CDR3 protein. This sample has fewer than 900,000 distinct CDR3 sequences; around 20% occur once, and the top ten carry 4.3%. The same data also went into a second study, on T cells expressing NK-cell markers.

Source material: PBMCs. These receptors originate from a woman aged 18 to 35 in good health.

The CDR3: CASSQVVGGRTYEQYF. The CDR3 bases are TGCGCCAGCAGCCAAGTTGTGGGAGGCAGGACCTACGAGCAGTACTTC. This sequence joins TRBV4-3 and TRBJ2-7; D perhaps matches TRBD2 (6 bases). The V and J ends lost 1 base and 2 bases respectively, with 15 bases between them. The CDR3 length is 16 residues. CDR1 is LGHNA and CDR2 is YSLEER in the germline V gene.

There are a few counts of this clonotype. The rearrangement joins TRBV20-1 to TRBJ2-1, with D maybe TRBD2 (6 bases). Germline loops: CDR1 DFQATT, CDR2 SNEGSKA (reference sequence). Between the trimmed V and J ends, which lost 3 bases and 3 bases, there was a span of 12 bases. The CDR3 totals 14 residues. The CDR3 reads CSASVRELYNEQFF. The CDR3 coding sequence is TGCAGTGCTAGTGTTCGGGAGCTCTACAATGAGCAGTTCTTC.

The CDR3 nucleotides are TGTGCCAGCAGTTCGGGACCGGCTAATGAAAAACTGTTTTTT. This encodes CASSSGPANEKLFF. This rearrangement joins TRBV12-3 or TRBV12-4 to TRBJ1-4; tentative D call: TRBD1 (5 bases). The CDR3 extends over 14 amino acids. With 4 bases removed from V and 3 bases from J, the gap between germline ends came to 9 bases.

The V call is TRBV27, the J call TRBJ2-7; D is perhaps TRBD1 (6 bases). The germline gives CDR1 MNHEY, CDR2 SMNVEV (reference sequence). The CDR3 contains 17 residues. Trimming left V 2 bases short and J 3 bases short, with 20 bases between. This chain's CDR3 is CASSLKLQGNRIYEQYF. CDR3 sequence (DNA): TGTGCCAGCAGTTTAAAATTACAGGGAAATCGAATCTACGAGCAGTACTTC.

There are many counts of this clonotype. This chain links TRBV12-3 or TRBV12-4 with TRBJ1-5, with D possibly being TRBD1 (5 bases). Deletions cut 4 bases from V and 2 bases from J, with 9 bases between. The CDR3 covers 14 residues. As DNA, the CDR3 is TGTGCCAGCAGTTCCCAGGGAGGCAATCAGCCCCAGCATTTT. Its protein is CASSSQGGNQPQHF.

The chain joins TRBV29-1 to TRBJ2-1, with D unresolved. Germline-derived CDR1 and CDR2 are SQVTM and ANQGSEA. The CDR3 extends over 11 amino acids. Trimming removed 3 bases from V and 8 bases from J, with 8 bases in between. CDR3 sequence: CSVDRRDEQFF. DNA for the CDR3: TGCAGCGTTGACCGACGAGATGAGCAGTTCTTC.

This clonotype occurred many times. The gene calls are TRBV20-1 and TRBJ2-5, with TRBD1 matching 7 bases. V was clipped by 3 bases and J by 4 bases; unmatched bases: 5. Germline V gene lookup returns CDR1 DFQATT and CDR2 SNEGSKA (reference sequence). There are 13 residues in the CDR3. The CDR3 DNA follows: TGCAGTGCTAGGGACAGGCATAGAGAGACCCAGTACTTC. It specifies CSARDRHRETQYF.

This clonotype was detected only a few times. J is TRBJ2-4 and V is TRBV11-2; 14 bases map to TRBD2. Germline V lookup: CDR1 SGHAT, CDR2 FQNNGV. V gave up 5 bases and J gave up 6 bases; unmatched junction bases: 12. CDR3 length: 18 amino acids. The CDR3 loop is CASSPRHGTSGSRNIQYF. Written as DNA, the CDR3 is TGTGCCAGCAGCCCCCGCCATGGGACTAGCGGGAGTAGAAACATTCAGTACTTC.

This clonotype was counted between two and nine times. The J gene is TRBJ2-2, the V gene TRBV29-1; no firm D call. The CDR3 spans 12 residues. Germline CDR1 SQVTM, CDR2 ANQGSEA. V dropped 7 bases and J dropped 6 bases, with 12 bases sitting between them. CDR3 sequence: CSATTSAGELFF. CDR3 nucleotides: TGCAGCGCCACTACATCTGCCGGGGAGCTGTTTTTT.

This clonotype was recorded at least ten times. The chain combines TRBV5-1 with TRBJ1-1; D remains unclear. Germline V gives CDR1 SGHRS, CDR2 YFSETQ. This CDR3 comprises 14 residues. V lost 1 base and J lost 2, with 9 bases in between. CDR3 residues: CASSLTGLNTEAFF. CDR3 DNA: TGCGCCAGCAGCTTGACGGGCCTTAACACTGAAGCTTTCTTT.

This clonotype was found a few times. It may be a read error: a sequence one base away is much more abundant. The rearrangement links TRBV11-2 to TRBJ2-3; D not certain. The CDR3 spans 10 residues. Germline CDR1 SGHAT, CDR2 FQNNGV. The V end was cut by 5 bases, the J end by 5 bases, with 2 bases between. The CDR3 here is CASSQDTQYF. The CDR3 DNA is TGTGCCAGCAGCCAAGATACGCAGTATTTT.

This clonotype turned up a few times. The chain links TRBV15 to TRBJ2-7; 11 bases line up with TRBD2. J gave up 4 bases and V 1 base, and 12 bases lay outside the gene matches. Germline V gene lookup returns CDR1 LNHNV and CDR2 YYDKDF (reference sequence). The CDR3 is 18 amino acids. Here the CDR3 DNA reads TGTGCCACCAGCAGAGTGCTAGCGGGAGGCCTAACCTCTTACGAGCAGTACTTC. It encodes CATSRVLAGGLTSYEQYF.

This clonotype has more than one count but fewer than ten. The chain employs TRBV20-1 and TRBJ2-3; D unclear. The CDR3 contains 12 residues. CDR1 DFQATT and CDR2 SNEGSKA come from the germline V gene (reference sequence). Trimming cost V 3 bases and J 12 bases, with 16 bases left between them. For the CDR3, the DNA is TGCAGTGCTAGCGGGCTAAAATTATCACAGTATTTT. Its translation: CSASGLKLSQYF.

This clonotype was counted a single time. The rearrangement uses TRBV20-1 and TRBJ2-5; TRBD2 aligns across 7 bases. The CDR3 has 13 amino acids. V lost 5 bases and J lost 2; bases outside the gene matches: 5. CDR1 is DFQATT and CDR2 is SNEGSKA in the germline V gene (reference sequence). CDR3 bases: TGCAGTGCTGGCCGCGGGGGACAAGAGACCCAGTACTTC. Its translation is CSAGRGGQETQYF.

This chain joins TRBV20-1 and TRBJ1-3; 9 bases align to TRBD1. The CDR3 is 16 residues long. Losses at the gene ends were 4 bases for V and 2 bases for J; bases not matched to a gene: 9. Germline V gene lookup returns CDR1 DFQATT and CDR2 SNEGSKA (reference sequence). CDR3 residues: CSANPSGTGTGNTIYF. CDR3 in DNA: TGCAGTGCTAATCCATCCGGGACAGGGACTGGAAACACCATATATTTT.